The 12 T cell receptor beta chains below were found in one sample sequenced in a study of a mutant IDH1 vaccine in newly diagnosed glioma. Time point in this sample: week 11, during vaccination. Topical imiquimod was applied with each vaccine dose, which held 300 ug of mutant IDH1 20-mer peptide. Libraries were prepared by immunoSEQ multiplex PCR; TCRdb keeps only in-frame clonotypes and omits some of them. The data contain roughly 62,000 clones, 75% to 90% of them seen just once; the ten biggest clones take up more than 1.5%. These receptors' targets are unknown. Specimen: PBMCs, collected from a glioma patient whose treatment included an IDH1 peptide vaccine. The receptor set was obtained from a man in his forties or fifties with glioma.

This clone was recorded once. The V gene is TRBV28, the J gene TRBJ1-1, with a tentative D call TRBD1 (5 bases). Germline CDR1 reads MDHEN; CDR2 reads SYDVKM. With 1 base removed from V and 1 base from J, the gap between germline ends came to 7 bases. The length of the CDR3 is 14 residues. CDR3 DNA: TGTGCCAGCAGTTTATTAGGGACGAACACTGAAGCTTTCTTT. Translating it yields CASSLLGTNTEAFF. Together with reference TRBV28 and TRBJ1-1, the CDR3 gives the full variable domain: DVKVTQSSRYLVKRTGEKVFLECVQDMDHENMFWYRQDPGLGLRLIYFSYDVKMKEKGDIPEGYSVSREKKERFSLILESASTNQTSMYLCASSLLGTNTEAFFGQGTRLTVV.

The V gene is TRBV11-2, the J gene TRBJ2-7; TRBD2 matches 12 bases. CDR1 and CDR2 from the germline V gene are SGHAT and FQNNGV. V lost 4 bases, J lost 7 bases, and 11 bases stayed unmatched. The CDR3 length is 16 residues. The CDR3 DNA is TGTGCCAGCAGCTCCTCACTAGCGGGAGGATCAAGGGAGCAGTACTTC. This translates into CASSSSLAGGSREQYF.

J is TRBJ1-4 and V is TRBV7-2, with D possibly TRBD1 on 5 matching bases. The CDR3 sequence is 16 residues long. V dropped 5 bases and J dropped 0 bases, with 13 bases sitting between them. CDR1 SGHTA and CDR2 FQGNSA come from the germline V gene. CDR3 DNA sequence: TGTGCCAGCAGCGATTCATTACAGGCAACTAATGAAAAACTGTTTTTT. Protein product: CASSDSLQATNEKLFF.

The chain carries TRBV19 and TRBJ1-1; D gene unclear. This CDR3 is 14 amino acids long. Trimming cost V 5 bases and J 2 bases, with 12 bases left between them. Germline V lookup: CDR1 LNHDA, CDR2 SQIVND (reference sequence). The CDR3 DNA is TGTGCCAGTAGTGTCCGGGTCTATAACACTGAAGCTTTCTTT. Translating gives CASSVRVYNTEAFF.

With respect to this clone: The likely explanation is a read error, given a far larger clone one base away. This rearrangement joins TRBV4-2 to TRBJ1-1; no reliable D call. This CDR3 comprises 13 residues. Germline V gene sequence: CDR1 LGHNA, CDR2 YNFKEQ. V was clipped by 4 bases and J by 9 bases, with 15 bases between them. The CDR3 spells CASSLRISQKAFF. The CDR3 region has the DNA TGTGCCAGCAGCCTCAGAATTAGTCAGAAAGCTTTCTTT.

This chain links TRBV2 with TRBJ2-3; 9 bases agree with TRBD1. From germline, CDR1 is SNHLY and CDR2 FYNNEI. The CDR3 totals 14 residues. V dropped 4 bases and J dropped 7; count of bases not matched to a gene: 6. The CDR3 is CASSGRTGVNTQYF. CDR3 DNA: TGTGCCAGCAGTGGTAGGACAGGGGTGAATACGCAGTATTTT.

The CDR3 DNA is TGTGCCAGCAGTCGAGGGACGACGACTAACTATGGCTACACCTTC. Protein sequence: CASSRGTTTNYGYTF. The chain couples TRBV2 to TRBJ1-2; the D gene is possibly TRBD1 (5 bases). CDR1 is SNHLY, CDR2 FYNNEI, per germline. The CDR3 is 15 residues long. V dropped 5 bases and J dropped 0 bases, with 13 bases sitting between them.

This chain joins TRBV30 and TRBJ1-2, with 7 nucleotides matching TRBD1. Germline CDR1 is GTSNPN and CDR2 is SVGIG (reference sequence). Losses at the gene ends were 2 bases for V and 4 bases for J; bases not matched to a gene: 10. The length of the CDR3 is 15 residues. The CDR3 spells CAWSWTGLWGYGYTF. As DNA, the CDR3 is TGTGCCTGGAGTTGGACAGGACTATGGGGCTATGGCTACACCTTC.

The chain links TRBV6-4 to TRBJ1-5; TRBD1 matches at 7 bases. The J segment lost 8 bases and the V segment lost 6 bases, leaving 7 bases of the junction unmatched. The CDR3 totals 13 residues. CDR1 and CDR2 (germline): MRHNA, SNTAGT. The CDR3 here is CASSRDSGEPQHF. For the CDR3, the DNA is TGTGCCAGCAGCCGGGACAGCGGAGAGCCCCAGCATTTT.

V is TRBV11-2 and J is TRBJ1-4, with 7 bases aligning to TRBD1. CDR1 is SGHAT and CDR2 is FQNNGV in the germline V gene. V lost 0 bases and J lost 8; bases outside the gene matches: 12. The CDR3 contains 17 residues. CDR3 nucleotide sequence: TGTGCCAGCAGCTTAGATTGGGTGGACAGGTACGACGAAAAACTGTTTTTT. Its protein product is CASSLDWVDRYDEKLFF. Complete variable domain (other parts from reference TRBV11-2 and TRBJ1-4): EAGVAQSPRYKIIEKRQSVAFWCNPISGHATLYWYQQILGQGPKLLIQFQNNGVVDDSQLPKDRFSAERLKGVDSTLKIQPAKLEDSAVYLCASSLDWVDRYDEKLFFGSGTQLSVL.

J is TRBJ1-2 and V is TRBV5-4, with 10 bases lining up with TRBD1. J gave up 8 bases and V 4 bases, and 17 bases lay outside the gene matches. The length of the CDR3 is 17 residues. The germline gives CDR1 SGHNT, CDR2 YYREEE (reference sequence). The CDR3 protein is CASSPRQGAEGVRGYTF. For the CDR3, the DNA is TGTGCCAGCAGCCCCAGACAGGGGGCAGAGGGAGTTCGAGGCTACACCTTC.

This chain links TRBV11-2 with TRBJ1-1; maybe TRBD1 (6 bases). V was pared by 3 bases and J by 1 base, with 15 bases between. The V gene's germline CDR1 is SGHAT and CDR2 FQNNGV. This CDR3 region has 16 residues. As DNA, the CDR3 is TGTGCCAGCAGCTTCTGGGTTCGGGACAAGAACACTGAAGCTTTCTTT. Its translation: CASSFWVRDKNTEAFF.